There are a few counts of the clone carrying this T cell receptor beta chain. Its antigen is not known. The data were obtained in a study of T and B cells in COVID-19 patients. Across the whole study: Most recovered patients had mild to moderate COVID-19 treated as outpatients. The recovered cohort's median age was roughly 34 years, versus roughly 67 years in active infection.

Blood genomic DNA input for TRB amplification was about 240-550 ng. Findings and caveats of the study: Clonality of TRB repertoires was high in active COVID-19; recovery brought above-healthy diversity and richness. Patients with COVID-19 reportedly showed strongly skewed T cell receptor beta variable and joining gene usage.

Multiplex PCR with BIOMED2 TRB-A/B primer pools amplified TRB rearrangements. TCRdb fed the multiplex PCR reads into MiXCR, producing one record per CDR3 protein. The table shows about 17,000 distinct CDR3 sequences, with under 30% occurring only once. V lost 3 bases and J 3 bases, leaving 12 bases between the germline ends. The CDR3 spans 15 residues. Germline V gene sequence: CDR1 SGHNT, CDR2 YYREEE (reference sequence). The sequence came from a human donor who had recovered from COVID-19. What was sequenced was blood. The rearrangement joins TRBV5-4 to TRBJ1-4, with D tentatively TRBD1 (6 bases). The CDR3 bases are TGTGCCAGCAGCTCGTGGGGGGCGGCTAATGAAAAACTGTTTTTT. Translating it yields CASSSWGAANEKLFF.